The 24 T cell receptor beta chains below were found in one sample sequenced in a study of T cells in Graves' hyperthyroidism and ophthalmopathy. Researchers took RNA transcripts and amplified the TCR beta CDR3 regions from them. HTBI primers were employed in a first-round RT-PCR of the TCR CDR3. TCRdb analysed the multiplex PCR reads with MiXCR anew, one entry per CDR3 protein. The data contain 690,000 or so distinct CDR3 sequences, over 15% of them singletons. Sequencing was carried out using blood. The receptors stem from a woman between 45 and 60 years old with Graves' hyperthyroidism that later progressed to Graves' ophthalmopathy.

This clonotype was found a few times. V usage is TRBV9 and J usage is TRBJ2-7, with D unclear. This CDR3 is built from 14 residues. CDR1 SGDLS and CDR2 YYNGEE come from the germline V gene. Trimming cost V 4 bases and J 6 bases, with 17 bases left between them. CDR3 sequence reads: CASSPRVVLAEQYF. CDR3 DNA sequence: TGTGCCAGCAGCCCCCGGGTAGTTCTGGCCGAGCAGTACTTC.

This chain connects TRBV5-1 to TRBJ2-3, with D possibly being TRBD2 (5 bases). Germline V gene data show CDR1 as SGHRS and CDR2 as YFSETQ. The V and J ends lost 0 bases and 4 bases respectively, with 12 bases between them. The CDR3 is 15 residues long. In nucleotides, the CDR3 is TGCGCCAGCAGCTTGGAGGGCTCCGGGGCAGATACGCAGTATTTT. It codes for CASSLEGSGADTQYF. Variable domain in full (rest from reference TRBV5-1 and TRBJ2-3): KAGVTQTPRYLIKTRGQQVTLSCSPISGHRSVSWYQQTPGQGLQFLFEYFSETQRNKGNFPGRFSGRQFSNSRSEMNVSTLELGDSALYLCASSLEGSGADTQYFGPGTRLTVL.

This clonotype has just a few counts. This sequence joins TRBV7-9 and TRBJ2-2; no definite D call. CDR1 is SEHNR, CDR2 FQNEAQ, per germline (reference sequence). Trimming pared 2 bases from V and 1 base from J, leaving 5 bases between. The CDR3 contains 14 residues. CDR3: CASSLSVNTGELFF. In DNA form, the CDR3 reads TGTGCCAGCAGCTTATCAGTGAACACCGGGGAGCTGTTTTTT.

The V call is TRBV7-9, the J call TRBJ1-6; 11 positions match TRBD1. V lost 3 bases, J lost 9 bases, and 7 bases stayed unmatched. The germline gives CDR1 SEHNR, CDR2 FQNEAQ (reference sequence). CDR3 length: 16 amino acids. The CDR3 DNA is TGTGCCAGCAGCTTGGACAGGGGGCTTACGGGTTCACCCCTCCACTTT. It specifies CASSLDRGLTGSPLHF.

This clonotype was counted ten times or more. The chain employs TRBV6-1 and TRBJ2-7; D is perhaps TRBD2 (6 bases). V was shortened by 4 bases and J by 2 bases, with 12 bases between the two germline ends. Germline V lookup: CDR1 MNHNS, CDR2 SASEGT. This CDR3 contains 14 residues. CDR3 DNA: TGTGCCAGCAGTGGGACTACTCAGGCCTACGAGCAGTACTTC. This translates into CASSGTTQAYEQYF.

This clonotype was counted many times. The CDR3 DNA reads as TGTGCCAGCAGTGATAACAGGGCAGATACGCAGTATTTT. Protein sequence: CASSDNRADTQYF. The chain employs TRBV2 and TRBJ2-3; a possible D gene is TRBD1 (6 bases). Germline V CDR1 and CDR2: SNHLY, FYNNEI. The CDR3 contains 13 residues. The germline V and J ends were trimmed by 3 bases and 4 bases, with 8 bases remaining between them.

Regarding this clonotype: A much more abundant neighbour one base away suggests this may be a read error. V gene TRBV3-1 combines with J gene TRBJ1-5; D perhaps matches TRBD1 (5 bases). Germline V lookup: CDR1 LGHDT, CDR2 YNNKEL (reference sequence). With 4 bases removed from V and 5 bases from J, the gap between germline ends came to 18 bases. The CDR3 runs 16 residues. CDR3 amino acids: CASSRDLGAKDQPQHF. The CDR3 DNA reads TGTGCCAGCAGCCGAGATTTAGGGGCAAAAGATCAGCCCCAGCATTTT. The full variable domain, in which reference TRBV3-1 and TRBJ1-5 provide the parts outside the CDR3, is DTAVSQTPKYLVTQMGNDKSIKCEQNLGHDTMYWYKQDSKKFLKIMFSYNNKELIINETVPNRFSPKSPDKAHLNLHINSLELGDSAVYFCASSRDLGAKDQPQHFGDGTRLSIL.

The genes are TRBV11-2 and TRBJ2-3, with D perhaps given as TRBD1 or TRBD2 (5 bases each). There are 16 residues in the CDR3. V was pared by 5 bases and J by 2 bases, with 17 bases between. Looked up from germline, CDR1 is SGHAT and CDR2 is FQNNGV. The CDR3 reads CASSLGWDPPTDTQYF. The CDR3 DNA reads as TGTGCCAGCAGCCTAGGATGGGACCCACCCACAGATACGCAGTATTTT.

Only a few counts were recorded for this clonotype. The chain combines TRBV2 with TRBJ2-3, with D possibly TRBD2 on 6 matching bases. Germline loops: CDR1 SNHLY, CDR2 FYNNEI. This CDR3 has 16 residues. V lost 6 bases, J lost 5 bases, and 21 bases lay in between. The CDR3 DNA sequence: TGTGCCAGCAGCGTTACTAGCCCCATGACTGGAGATACGCAGTATTTT. Translated, it gives CASSVTSPMTGDTQYF.

This clonotype was counted many times. One junction end disagrees with the germline gene, perhaps due to a read error. The genes are TRBV5-1 and TRBJ1-1; D is ambiguous. Germline CDR1 SGHRS, CDR2 YFSETQ. This CDR3 is built from 13 residues. Here the CDR3 reads CASSLDPNTEAFF. The DNA for the CDR3 is TGTGCCAGCAGCTTAGATCCGAACACTGAAGCTTTCTTT.

The table lists this clonotype with a few counts. This chain connects TRBV10-1 to TRBJ2-7; TRBD1 matches at 9 bases. This CDR3 has 13 residues. Trimming removed 5 bases from V and 4 bases from J; junction bases left unmatched: 3. CDR1 and CDR2 from the germline V gene are WNHNN and SYGVQD (reference sequence). The CDR3 loop reads CASSQGTGYEQYF. The CDR3 region has the DNA TGCGCCAGCAGTCAGGGGACAGGGTACGAGCAGTACTTC.

The V and J genes are TRBV5-1 and TRBJ2-7; 10 bases fit TRBD2. Per the germline V gene, CDR1 is SGHRS and CDR2 is YFSETQ. CDR3 size: 16 residues. J was trimmed by 1 base and V by 0 bases; bases with no gene match: 4. CDR3 sequence (DNA): TGCGCCAGCAGCTTGGCCGGGACTAGCGCGTCCTACGAGCAGTACTTC. Its translation: CASSLAGTSASYEQYF. Drawing the rest from reference TRBV5-1 and TRBJ2-7, the complete variable domain is KAGVTQTPRYLIKTRGQQVTLSCSPISGHRSVSWYQQTPGQGLQFLFEYFSETQRNKGNFPGRFSGRQFSNSRSEMNVSTLELGDSALYLCASSLAGTSASYEQYFGPGTRLTVT.

This clonotype was counted between two and nine times. The V gene is TRBV7-9, the J gene TRBJ2-7; D gene uncertain. Trimming cost V 5 bases and J 5 bases, with 13 bases left between them. Looked up from germline, CDR1 is SEHNR and CDR2 is FQNEAQ (reference sequence). This CDR3 has 13 residues. The CDR3 loop reads CASSRGNLNEQYF. The CDR3 nucleotides are TGTGCCAGCAGCCGCGGAAATCTCAACGAGCAGTACTTC.

The genes are TRBV30 and TRBJ2-7, with 9 bases that match TRBD1. The germline CDR1 and CDR2 sequences are GTSNPN and SVGIG (reference sequence). This CDR3 spans 15 amino acids. V shed 1 base and J 5 bases; nucleotides not matched to a gene: 9. The CDR3 region has the DNA TGTGCCTGGAGTGCAGACAGGGGGTTCGGCCACGAGCAGTACTTC. Translation: CAWSADRGFGHEQYF.

This clonotype appeared a few times. CDR3 loop: CASSSPGAFYEQYF. Here the CDR3 DNA reads TGTGCCAGCAGTTCCCCAGGGGCTTTCTACGAGCAGTACTTC. The chain combines TRBV27 with TRBJ2-7; TRBD1 is a possible D gene (6 bases). The V gene's germline CDR1 is MNHEY and CDR2 SMNVEV (reference sequence). CDR3 size: 14 residues. Trimming took off 4 bases at V and 3 bases at J, with 13 bases between the two ends.

The chain joins TRBV24-1 to TRBJ2-3; weak D call: TRBD1 (6 bases). The ends were cut back, 3 bases at V and 4 bases at J, with 16 bases in the middle. This CDR3 is built from 16 residues. Germline V gene lookup returns CDR1 KGHDR and CDR2 SFDVKD. CDR3 bases: TGTGCCACCAGTGATCCCACACAGGGCGGCCCAGATACGCAGTATTTT. Encoded protein: CATSDPTQGGPDTQYF.

This clonotype was detected ten times or more. The CDR3 reads CASSQGRALNQPQHF. In DNA, the CDR3 is TGTGCCAGCAGCCAAGGCAGGGCTCTCAATCAGCCCCAGCATTTT. The chain links TRBV3-1 to TRBJ1-5; the D gene is possibly TRBD1 (5 bases). The germline V and J ends were trimmed by 1 base and 3 bases, with 10 bases remaining between them. Per germline, CDR1 LGHDT and CDR2 YNNKEL (reference sequence). This CDR3 has 15 residues.

This clonotype was counted between two and nine times. This chain uses TRBV2 with TRBJ1-2; D possibly corresponds to TRBD1 (5 bases). This CDR3 is 12 amino acids long. Germline V gene sequence: CDR1 SNHLY, CDR2 FYNNEI. V lost 5 bases, J lost 7 bases, and 11 bases lay in between. CDR3 in amino acids: CASSSGTSGYTF. The CDR3 bases are TGTGCCAGCAGTTCAGGGACTAGTGGCTACACCTTC.

The chain joins TRBV2 to TRBJ1-3, with TRBD1 matching over 8 bases. The CDR3 sequence is 14 residues long. Per the germline V gene, CDR1 is SNHLY and CDR2 is FYNNEI. Unmatched junction bases numbered 8, after V lost 10 bases and J lost 3 bases. CDR3 coding DNA: TGTGCCACCGACCCGACAGGGGTTGGAAACACCATATATTTT. As protein: CATDPTGVGNTIYF.

The rearrangement links TRBV3-1 to TRBJ1-4; D remains unclear. The germline gives CDR1 LGHDT, CDR2 YNNKEL (reference sequence). Between the trimmed V and J ends, which lost 4 bases and 4 bases, there was a span of 16 bases. This CDR3 region has 16 residues. The CDR3: CASSPHTQVFNEKLFF. The DNA for the CDR3 is TGTGCCAGCAGCCCACACACCCAAGTCTTTAATGAAAAACTGTTTTTT.

This clonotype appeared many times. The chain is built from TRBV20-1 and TRBJ1-1; 7 positions agree with TRBD1. The CDR3 sequence is 12 residues long. V was clipped by 6 bases and J by 4 bases; unmatched bases: 5. Germline V gene data show CDR1 as DFQATT and CDR2 as SNEGSKA (reference sequence). CDR3 protein: CSATKGATEAFF. In DNA form, the CDR3 reads TGCAGTGCAACTAAGGGGGCCACTGAAGCTTTCTTT.

This clonotype was seen many times. A read error may produce the germline difference seen at one junction end. V and J are TRBV5-1 and TRBJ2-5, with 8 bases that match TRBD1. Per germline, CDR1 SGHRS and CDR2 YFSETQ. There are 14 residues in the CDR3. The CDR3 nucleotides read TGTGCCAGCAGCCTCGGACAGGGCCAAGAGACCCAGTACTTC. This translates into CASSLGQGQETQYF.

At least ten counts were recorded for this clonotype. V gene TRBV11-3 combines with J gene TRBJ1-1; perhaps TRBD1 as D (6 bases). V was cut by 3 bases and J by 4 bases, with 9 bases left in between. The CDR3 consists of 13 residues. Germline values: CDR1 SGHNT, CDR2 YENEEA. CDR3: CASSFEQGTEAFF. The DNA for the CDR3 is TGTGCCAGCAGCTTTGAACAGGGCACTGAAGCTTTCTTT.

This clonotype came up a few times. The genes are TRBV6-1 and TRBJ2-2, with D unclear. Germline V gene lookup returns CDR1 MNHNS and CDR2 SASEGT. Trimming took off 6 bases at V and 0 bases at J, with 8 bases between the two ends. The CDR3 spans 14 residues. The CDR3 protein is CASRGAPNTGELFF. CDR3 in DNA: TGTGCCAGCAGAGGAGCCCCGAACACCGGGGAGCTGTTTTTT.